Given below is one T cell receptor beta chain in context. Its target is unknown. Germline V gene lookup returns CDR1 MNHEY and CDR2 SMNVEV (reference sequence). The length of the CDR3 is 15 residues. V gave up 6 bases and J gave up 0 bases; unmatched junction bases: 6. The entry originates in a study of T cell responses to AZD1222 COVID-19 vaccine. Overall study results and limits: The CD4 TCRs associated with vaccination extended across spike and predominated at 160-218 and 743-854. Compared with day 0, the breadth and depth of the Spike-specific TCR repertoire rose significantly after two doses of AZD1222. Donors skewed white British and female; clonal diversity was possibly underestimated.

The assay was immunoSEQ multiplex PCR, and TCRdb's table has in-frame clones only and misses some. The table has about 170,000 clones, 93% seen once. The source material was peripheral blood, sampled on day 0 of AZD1222 vaccination. This TCR derives from an adult in good health. V and J are TRBV27 and TRBJ2-3, with 7 bases identical to TRBD2. The CDR3 loop reads CASSWGGGSTDTQYF. As DNA, the CDR3 is TGTGCCAGCAGCTGGGGCGGGGGTAGCACAGATACGCAGTATTTT.